Below are 9 T cell receptor beta chains sequenced from a single sample in a study of radiation and T cells in renal cell carcinoma. Some clones are missing from TCRdb's copy, which holds only in-frame ones; the method was immunoSEQ multiplex PCR. Altogether under 35,000 clones are present, over 75% being singletons, with the ten largest covering 30% to 35%. Regarding time point: blood 4 weeks post-SBRT, at nephrectomy. Stated treatment: 15 Gy SBRT to primary tumor, nephrectomy 4 weeks later. This specimen consisted of blood, obtained from a patient whose treatment included radiotherapy and nephrectomy. The source of these receptors is a man aged 55 to 70 with renal cell carcinoma.

This clone was seen only once. The chain recombines TRBV4-1 with TRBJ2-4; the match to TRBD1 covers 9 bases. Germline loops: CDR1 MGHRA, CDR2 YSYEKL. This CDR3 is 18 amino acids long. Germline trimming cut 2 bases from V and 0 bases from J; bases unmatched to any gene: 8. This CDR3 reads CASSQLSQGAKAKNIQYF. The CDR3 nucleotides read TGCGCCAGCAGCCAACTTTCACAGGGGGCAAAAGCCAAAAACATTCAGTACTTC.

This clone was seen only once. The chain has TRBV12-5 and TRBJ1-5; D perhaps matches TRBD1 (6 bases). CDR1 and CDR2 (germline): LGHNT, FRNRAP. V lost 1 base to trimming and J lost 6 bases, with 10 bases between them. The CDR3 has 14 amino acids. The CDR3 bases are TGTGCTAGTGGTTTGGGGGGGCCGGTTCAGCCCCAGCATTTT. This encodes CASGLGGPVQPQHF.

The chain joins TRBV5-1 to TRBJ2-1, with 10 bases identical to TRBD2. In germline, CDR1 is SGHRS, CDR2 YFSETQ. The CDR3 totals 18 residues. Unmatched junction bases numbered 12, after V lost 1 base and J lost 5 bases. CDR3 nucleotide sequence: TGCGCCAGCAGCTTGTACGTTGATGGACTAGCGGCGAACAATGAGCAGTTCTTC. Protein: CASSLYVDGLAANNEQFF.

This sequence joins TRBV2 and TRBJ1-6; 8 bases match TRBD1. Per the germline V gene, CDR1 is SNHLY and CDR2 is FYNNEI. Trimming at V came to 6 bases and at J to 9 bases, leaving 7 bases not matched to a gene. The CDR3 consists of 14 residues. CDR3 nucleotide sequence: TGTGCCAGCAGAGGACAGGGAGTTAGTTCACCCCTCCACTTT. This translates into CASRGQGVSSPLHF.

This clone was counted a few times. The chain employs TRBV19 and TRBJ2-2, with 10 bases aligning to TRBD2. V gave up 6 bases and J gave up 6 bases; unmatched junction bases: 13. This CDR3 comprises 17 residues. Germline CDR1 and CDR2: LNHDA and SQIVND (reference sequence). For the CDR3, the DNA is TGTGCCAGTAGCCCCGAGTCACTAGCGGGATCTGCCGGGGAGCTGTTTTTT. This sequence encodes CASSPESLAGSAGELFF.

The V call is TRBV5-6, the J call TRBJ2-7; maybe TRBD2 (5 bases). This CDR3 comprises 14 residues. Germline V gene data show CDR1 as SGHDT and CDR2 as YYEEEE. The V end lost 0 bases, the J end lost 7 bases, and 14 bases lay between the germline ends. The CDR3 is CASSLALVIGEQYF. For the CDR3, the DNA is TGTGCCAGCAGCTTGGCACTAGTGATTGGGGAGCAGTACTTC.

In DNA form, the CDR3 reads TGTGCCAGCAGCTTAGAGGCATATAGCAATCAGCCCCAGCATTTT. Its translation: CASSLEAYSNQPQHF. The chain recombines TRBV27 with TRBJ1-5; D gene ambiguous. V was shortened by 6 bases and J by 0 bases, with 12 bases between the two germline ends. Germline V lookup: CDR1 MNHEY, CDR2 SMNVEV (reference sequence). This CDR3 region has 15 residues.

This clone was observed a single time. The chain is built from TRBV6-6 and TRBJ2-1; 7 bases match TRBD2. This CDR3 spans 15 amino acids. With 2 bases clipped from V and 5 bases from J, the junction kept 6 bases outside the gene matches. Germline V gives CDR1 MNHNY, CDR2 SVGAGI (reference sequence). The CDR3 DNA reads TGTGCCAGCAGTTACGGCGGGAGCCGGAACAATGAGCAGTTCTTC. As protein: CASSYGGSRNNEQFF.

There are a few counts of this clone. The V gene is TRBV19, the J gene TRBJ1-2; 7 bases map to TRBD1. The V gene's germline CDR1 is LNHDA and CDR2 SQIVND (reference sequence). This CDR3 comprises 15 residues. V lost 5 bases and J lost 2; bases outside the gene matches: 8. The CDR3: CASSEIQGLNYGYTF. In DNA, the CDR3 is TGTGCCAGTAGTGAAATACAGGGGCTCAACTATGGCTACACCTTC.